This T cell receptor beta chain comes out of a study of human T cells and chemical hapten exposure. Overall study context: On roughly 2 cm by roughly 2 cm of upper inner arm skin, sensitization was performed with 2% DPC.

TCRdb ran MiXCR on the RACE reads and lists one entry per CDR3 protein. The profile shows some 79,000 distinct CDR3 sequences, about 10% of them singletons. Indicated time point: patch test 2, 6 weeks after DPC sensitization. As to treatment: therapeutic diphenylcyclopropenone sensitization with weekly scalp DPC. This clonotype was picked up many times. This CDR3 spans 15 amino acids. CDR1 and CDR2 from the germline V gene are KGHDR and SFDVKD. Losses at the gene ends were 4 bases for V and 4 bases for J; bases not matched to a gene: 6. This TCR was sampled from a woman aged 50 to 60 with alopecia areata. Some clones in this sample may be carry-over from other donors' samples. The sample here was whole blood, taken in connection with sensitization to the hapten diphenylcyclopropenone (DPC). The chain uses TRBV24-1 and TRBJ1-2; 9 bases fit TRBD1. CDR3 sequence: CATSETGTGFYGYTF. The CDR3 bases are TGTGCCACCAGTGAGACCGGGACAGGGTTCTATGGCTACACCTTC.